This passage covers 30 T cell receptor beta chains from one sample sequenced in a study of shared clonotypes between healthy human individuals (dated by TCRdb to 2018 to 2020). Library preparation was by the immunoSEQ multiplex PCR assay. TCRdb took this table from immuneACCESS and kept in-frame rearrangements with V and J called. Such tables lack part of the clones; where checked against another copy, unresolved V genes explain under half of the gap, and the rest is unexplained. The sample table contains some 2,100,000 clones; only one count was recorded for 90% to 97% of them. The ten largest clones represent more than 0.1% of the sample. The sample consisted of naive CD4+ T cells sorted from blood. The sample's cell subset or site label is to be understood as: CD45RA+ positively selected. All receptors come from a man aged 18 to 30 in good health.

This chain joins TRBV9 and TRBJ2-5; 11 bases match TRBD2. The trim removed 0 bases at V and 3 bases at J, leaving 4 bases unmatched. CDR1 and CDR2 (germline): SGDLS, YYNGEE. This CDR3 comprises 16 residues. The CDR3 bases are TGTGCCAGCAGCGTAGCTAGCGGGGGGAAAAAAGAGACCCAGTACTTC. It codes for CASSVASGGKKETQYF.

This chain joins TRBV30 and TRBJ2-1, with 10 positions matching TRBD1. Germline V gene data show CDR1 as GTSNPN and CDR2 as SVGIG (reference sequence). V trimming: 4 bases; J trimming: 2 bases; junction bases outside the gene matches: 5. The CDR3 consists of 15 residues. The CDR3 loop reads CAWKIDRGPYNEQFF. The CDR3, as DNA: TGTGCCTGGAAGATAGACAGGGGGCCCTACAATGAGCAGTTCTTC.

This clone showed up just once. J is TRBJ2-5 and V is TRBV27; the D gene is possibly TRBD2 (6 bases). The CDR3 spans 15 residues. Looked up from germline, CDR1 is MNHEY and CDR2 is SMNVEV (reference sequence). Between the trimmed V and J ends, which lost 2 bases and 5 bases, there was a span of 15 bases. This CDR3 reads CASSLRGSSWETQYF. Here the CDR3 DNA reads TGTGCCAGCAGTTTACGGGGGTCGTCGTGGGAGACCCAGTACTTC.

V and J are TRBV7-9 and TRBJ2-1, with 11 bases identical to TRBD2. The CDR3 covers 18 residues. Germline V gene lookup returns CDR1 SEHNR and CDR2 FQNEAQ (reference sequence). The J segment lost 2 bases and the V segment lost 5 bases, leaving 11 bases of the junction unmatched. This CDR3 reads CASSRGASGRSPYNEQFF. The CDR3 DNA is TGTGCCAGCAGCCGAGGGGCTAGCGGGAGGAGCCCCTACAATGAGCAGTTCTTC.

The J gene is TRBJ2-3, the V gene TRBV6-1; 10 bases are a match to TRBD2. CDR3 length: 19 amino acids. V gave up 0 bases and J gave up 0 bases; unmatched junction bases: 9. Germline assignment: CDR1 MNHNS and CDR2 SASEGT. The CDR3 DNA follows: TGTGCCAGCAGTGAAGCTGTAACTAGCGGGATGGCCAGCACAGATACGCAGTATTTT. Protein sequence: CASSEAVTSGMASTDTQYF.

This sequence joins TRBV10-3 and TRBJ1-3; D not resolved. Germline V gene sequence: CDR1 ENHRY, CDR2 SYGVKD. The V gene lost 11 bases and the J gene lost 8 bases, with 16 bases spanning the gap. The CDR3 runs 12 residues. This chain's CDR3 is CASRAGGYTIYF. The CDR3 DNA reads as TGTGCCTCTAGAGCCGGCGGATACACCATATATTTT.

The chain uses TRBV4-1 and TRBJ2-7; no definite D call. The CDR3 has 15 residues. Germline loops: CDR1 MGHRA, CDR2 YSYEKL. V lost 5 bases and J lost 3, with 17 bases in between. The CDR3 DNA is TGCGCCAGCAGCGGTTCCCGGACGGTCGACTACGAGCAGTACTTC. As protein: CASSGSRTVDYEQYF.

As concerns this clone: The identical CDR3 is also encoded by other nucleotide sequences in the sample. This sequence joins TRBV18 and TRBJ2-7; possibly TRBD1 for D (5 bases). CDR3 length equals 13 residues. Germline CDR1 reads KGHSH; CDR2 reads LQKENI. Trimming cost V 3 bases and J 1 base, with 7 bases left between them. CDR3 coding DNA: TGTGCCAGCTCACCTGGACAATCCTACGAGCAGTACTTC. Amino acid sequence: CASSPGQSYEQYF.

This sequence joins TRBV7-2 and TRBJ1-3; D is ambiguous. In germline, CDR1 is SGHTA, CDR2 FQGNSA. The CDR3 loop spans 17 amino acids. Trimming shortened V by 1 base and J by 2 bases, and 15 bases separated the two germline ends. CDR3 nucleotides: TGTGCCAGCAGCTTAGGTCGGGATATGGGCGCTGGAAACACCATATATTTT. Its translation is CASSLGRDMGAGNTIYF.

This chain uses TRBV2 with TRBJ2-3, with no clear D. The CDR3 totals 14 residues. V was cut by 5 bases and J by 0 bases, with 9 bases left in between. The germline V gene encodes CDR1 SNHLY and CDR2 FYNNEI. The CDR3 region is CASSLDGSTDTQYF. In DNA form, the CDR3 reads TGTGCCAGCAGTTTGGACGGGAGCACAGATACGCAGTATTTT. Supplemented by reference TRBV2 and TRBJ2-3, the full variable domain reads EPEVTQTPSHQVTQMGQEVILRCVPISNHLYFYWYRQILGQKVEFLVSFYNNEISEKSEIFDDQFSVERPDGSNFTLKIRSTKLEDSAMYFCASSLDGSTDTQYFGPGTRLTVL.

This chain uses TRBV7-2 with TRBJ2-4; the D gene is possibly TRBD1 (5 bases). The ends were cut back, 0 bases at V and 2 bases at J, with 8 bases in the middle. The V gene's germline CDR1 is SGHTA and CDR2 FQGNSA. This CDR3 contains 15 residues. CDR3 sequence: CASSLAWGSKNIQYF. Here the CDR3 DNA reads TGTGCCAGCAGCTTAGCGTGGGGCTCCAAAAACATTCAGTACTTC.

The chain recombines TRBV2 with TRBJ1-1; D gene unclear. CDR1 and CDR2 from the germline V gene are SNHLY and FYNNEI. Trimming cost V 7 bases and J 5 bases, with 20 bases left between them. There are 15 residues in the CDR3. This CDR3 reads CASTLNRALGTEAFF. CDR3 bases: TGTGCCAGCACCCTAAACCGGGCTCTAGGGACTGAAGCTTTCTTT.

This clone has a single count. The chain links TRBV29-1 to TRBJ2-5; D is unresolved. The DNA end is a closer match to TRBJ2-7, so the J assignment may be wrong. The CDR3 has 16 residues. Germline CDR1 and CDR2: SQVTM and ANQGSEA. As DNA, the CDR3 is TGCAGCGTTGAAGATCTGAGACAAAAACCACCCTACGAGCAGTACTTC. Protein: CSVEDLRQKPPYEQYF.

V usage is TRBV7-2 and J usage is TRBJ1-1, with D possibly TRBD1 on 5 matching bases. Germline assignment: CDR1 SGHTA and CDR2 FQGNSA. Trimming took 3 bases from V and 2 from J, leaving 13 bases between them. The CDR3 is 15 residues long. CDR3: CASSLWGGVNTEAFF. The DNA for the CDR3 is TGTGCCAGCAGCTTGTGGGGAGGGGTTAACACTGAAGCTTTCTTT.

This chain links TRBV6-5 with TRBJ2-3; D ambiguous. The CDR3 is 16 amino acids. Deletions cut 2 bases from V and 0 bases from J, with 12 bases between. Germline lookup yields CDR1 MNHEY and CDR2 SVGAGI. DNA for the CDR3: TGTGCCAGCAGTTACGTAGGCAGAACTAGCACAGATACGCAGTATTTT. This encodes CASSYVGRTSTDTQYF.

The rearrangement joins TRBV29-1 to TRBJ2-5, with D perhaps being TRBD1 or TRBD2 (6 bases each). The CDR3 runs to 12 residues. The germline gives CDR1 SQVTM, CDR2 ANQGSEA. V lost 7 bases and J 5 bases, leaving 14 bases between the germline ends. The CDR3 nucleotides are TGCAGCGGCGCCCTAGGGGGGGAGACCCAGTACTTC. Translation gives CSGALGGETQYF.

A word on this clone: Distinct nucleotide sequences in the sample also encode this CDR3. This chain joins TRBV9 and TRBJ2-7, with 10 bases fitting TRBD1. The ends lost 1 base at V and 4 bases at J; junction bases unmatched: 5. This CDR3 region has 15 residues. Germline V gene data show CDR1 as SGDLS and CDR2 as YYNGEE. Written as DNA, the CDR3 is TGTGCCAGCAGCGTACTGGGACAGGGGTCTTACGAGCAGTACTTC. This sequence encodes CASSVLGQGSYEQYF.

This clone has a single count. The V and J genes are TRBV7-9 and TRBJ2-2; a possible D gene is TRBD1 (6 bases). V lost 5 bases and J lost 5, with 9 bases in between. Germline V CDR1 and CDR2: SEHNR, FQNEAQ (reference sequence). The CDR3 extends over 13 amino acids. CDR3 protein: CASSRTETGELFF. The CDR3 bases are TGTGCCAGCAGCCGGACAGAGACCGGGGAGCTGTTTTTT. The complete variable domain, with remaining parts taken from reference TRBV7-9 and TRBJ2-2, reads DTGVSQNPRHKITKRGQNVTFRCDPISEHNRLYWYRQTLGQGPEFLTYFQNEAQLEKSRLLSDRFSAERPKGSFSTLEIQRTEQGDSAMYLCASSRTETGELFFGEGSRLTVL.

The V gene is TRBV28, the J gene TRBJ2-4; TRBD2 aligns across 7 bases. Germline values: CDR1 MDHEN, CDR2 SYDVKM. The CDR3 is 16 residues long. The ends lost 4 bases at V and 8 bases at J; junction bases unmatched: 14. The CDR3 DNA is TGTGCCAGCAGTTCCCTGACTAGCCCGTCGGAGGACATTCAGTACTTC. This sequence encodes CASSSLTSPSEDIQYF.

The chain recombines TRBV12-5 with TRBJ2-1; no reliable D call. This CDR3 is 16 amino acids long. Germline V gene data show CDR1 as LGHNT and CDR2 as FRNRAP. V lost 2 bases to trimming and J lost 7 bases, with 18 bases between them. The CDR3 DNA reads TGTGCTAGTGGTTTGTCACAACTATCCCGGTGGAATGAGCAGTTCTTC. Encoded protein: CASGLSQLSRWNEQFF.

The chain combines TRBV6-5 with TRBJ2-1; 7 nucleotides line up with TRBD1. This CDR3 contains 14 residues. Trimming at V came to 9 bases and at J to 9 bases, leaving 14 bases not matched to a gene. Germline V gene data show CDR1 as MNHEY and CDR2 as SVGAGI. The CDR3 region has the DNA TGTGCCAGTCAGCCGGGACAGACCCACAGTGAGCAGTTCTTC. It encodes CASQPGQTHSEQFF.

The chain employs TRBV2 and TRBJ1-1, with D perhaps TRBD1 (5 bases). CDR1 is SNHLY, CDR2 FYNNEI, per germline. The CDR3 covers 13 residues. Trimming removed 6 bases from V and 4 bases from J, with 12 bases in between. The CDR3, as DNA: TGTGCCAGCAGCTTGACAGTGGCCACTGAAGCTTTCTTT. Amino acids: CASSLTVATEAFF. The full variable domain, rest sourced from reference TRBV2 and TRBJ1-1, is EPEVTQTPSHQVTQMGQEVILRCVPISNHLYFYWYRQILGQKVEFLVSFYNNEISEKSEIFDDQFSVERPDGSNFTLKIRSTKLEDSAMYFCASSLTVATEAFFGQGTRLTVV.

The chain combines TRBV10-3 with TRBJ2-3, with 9 nucleotides matching TRBD2. From germline, CDR1 is ENHRY and CDR2 SYGVKD. With 0 bases clipped from V and 2 bases from J, the junction kept 3 bases outside the gene matches. This CDR3 contains 16 residues. Here the CDR3 reads CAISESSGGLTDTQYF. Here the CDR3 DNA reads TGTGCCATCAGTGAGTCTAGCGGGGGCCTCACAGATACGCAGTATTTT.

This clone was seen just once. The chain combines TRBV10-3 with TRBJ1-2; weak D call: TRBD1 (5 bases). The CDR3 spans 16 residues. The V end lost 3 bases, the J end lost 8 bases, and 22 bases lay between the germline ends. In germline, CDR1 is ENHRY, CDR2 SYGVKD. CDR3 nucleotides: TGTGCCATCAGTGACCTATATGGGGGTCGAGAGAGCGGCTACACCTTC. It translates to CAISDLYGGRESGYTF.

The table lists this clone with a count of one. The genes are TRBV15 and TRBJ2-1, with 7 bases aligning to TRBD2. The CDR3 extends over 15 amino acids. Germline CDR1 LNHNV, CDR2 YYDKDF (reference sequence). V was pared by 1 base and J by 5 bases, with 5 bases of the junction left unmatched. CDR3 DNA: TGTGCCACCAGCAGAGCGGGGGGATTGAACAATGAGCAGTTCTTC. It is translated as CATSRAGGLNNEQFF.

The rearrangement joins TRBV18 to TRBJ2-3; 7 bases are a match to TRBD1. This CDR3 region has 15 residues. Unmatched junction bases numbered 5, after V lost 0 bases and J lost 5 bases. The germline CDR1 and CDR2 sequences are KGHSH and LQKENI. CDR3 residues: CASSPPPDREDTQYF. CDR3 nucleotide sequence: TGTGCCAGCTCACCACCGCCAGACAGGGAAGATACGCAGTATTTT.

The V gene is TRBV5-4, the J gene TRBJ2-1, with D possibly being TRBD2 (6 bases). From germline, CDR1 is SGHNT and CDR2 YYREEE (reference sequence). Trimming removed 5 bases at V and 0 bases at J, with 18 bases between. The CDR3 contains 17 residues. CDR3 sequence: CASRPSGGKSSYNEQFF. The CDR3 DNA reads as TGTGCCAGCAGGCCGTCTGGGGGGAAGAGCTCCTACAATGAGCAGTTCTTC. Looking up the rest from reference TRBV5-4 and TRBJ2-1 gives the full variable domain: ETGVTQSPTHLIKTRGQQVTLRCSSQSGHNTVSWYQQALGQGPQFIFQYYREEENGRGNFPPRFSGLQFPNYSSELNVNALELDDSALYLCASRPSGGKSSYNEQFFGPGTRLTVL.

The chain couples TRBV19 to TRBJ2-5; TRBD2 matches 11 bases. Per germline, CDR1 LNHDA and CDR2 SQIVND (reference sequence). The CDR3 sequence is 16 residues long. Unmatched junction bases numbered 6, after V lost 4 bases and J lost 2 bases. This chain's CDR3 is CASSTLWTSGQETQYF. The CDR3 DNA reads as TGTGCCAGTAGTACCCTCTGGACTAGCGGGCAAGAGACCCAGTACTTC.

V usage is TRBV18 and J usage is TRBJ2-7; D gene uncertain. This CDR3 spans 11 amino acids. Deletions cut 5 bases from V and 0 bases from J, with 2 bases between. Germline-derived CDR1 and CDR2 are KGHSH and LQKENI. The CDR3: CASSYSYEQYF. The CDR3 DNA reads TGTGCCAGCTCATACTCCTACGAGCAGTACTTC.

There are a few counts of this clone. The chain couples TRBV14 to TRBJ1-1; no clear D. Germline CDR1 reads SGHDN; CDR2 reads FVKESK. Deletions cut 3 bases from V and 1 base from J, with 0 bases between. The CDR3 is made up of 11 amino acids. In nucleotides, the CDR3 is TGTGCCAGCAGCCAGAACACTGAAGCTTTCTTT. It is translated as CASSQNTEAFF.